These 3 T cell receptor beta chains were sequenced from one sample in a study of Graves' ophthalmopathy and Graves' hyperthyroidism. Using RNA transcripts, the TCR beta CDR3 regions were amplified. The first-round RT-PCR employed HTBI primers together with the Qiagen OneStep RT-PCR kit. A multiplex PCR was then performed as the second round. TCRdb re-derived calls from the multiplex PCR reads in MiXCR, one entry per CDR3 protein. The sample has 300,000 to 500,000 distinct CDR3 sequences, 15% seen once; the top ten hold 7%. Sequencing was performed on peripheral blood. The source is a woman aged 18-29 years with stable Graves' hyperthyroidism.

This clonotype occurred many times. The J gene is TRBJ2-2, the V gene TRBV11-1; D is undetermined. Trimming took off 3 bases at V and 2 bases at J, with 13 bases between the two ends. CDR3 length equals 16 residues. Germline V gene sequence: CDR1 SGHAT, CDR2 FQDESV (reference sequence). DNA for the CDR3: TGTGCCAGCAGCTTGGATGTCCCTCCTAACACCGGGGAGCTGTTTTTT. It is translated as CASSLDVPPNTGELFF.

This clonotype has a count of ten or more. The chain couples TRBV7-8 to TRBJ1-1; D uncertain. This CDR3 has 17 residues. The V gene's germline CDR1 is SGHVS and CDR2 FQNEAQ. V lost 1 base, J lost 0 bases, and 15 bases lay in between. CDR3 in amino acids: CASSLGVTLLLNTEAFF. CDR3 coding DNA: TGTGCCAGCAGCTTAGGTGTCACCTTACTTTTGAACACTGAAGCTTTCTTT.

This clonotype was counted ten times or more. The chain carries TRBV12-3 or TRBV12-4 and TRBJ1-1, with no clear D. The length of the CDR3 is 14 residues. Trimming took off 2 bases at V and 1 base at J, with 8 bases between the two ends. Here the CDR3 reads CASSLRAANTEAFF. The CDR3 DNA is TGTGCCAGCAGTTTAAGGGCAGCGAACACTGAAGCTTTCTTT.